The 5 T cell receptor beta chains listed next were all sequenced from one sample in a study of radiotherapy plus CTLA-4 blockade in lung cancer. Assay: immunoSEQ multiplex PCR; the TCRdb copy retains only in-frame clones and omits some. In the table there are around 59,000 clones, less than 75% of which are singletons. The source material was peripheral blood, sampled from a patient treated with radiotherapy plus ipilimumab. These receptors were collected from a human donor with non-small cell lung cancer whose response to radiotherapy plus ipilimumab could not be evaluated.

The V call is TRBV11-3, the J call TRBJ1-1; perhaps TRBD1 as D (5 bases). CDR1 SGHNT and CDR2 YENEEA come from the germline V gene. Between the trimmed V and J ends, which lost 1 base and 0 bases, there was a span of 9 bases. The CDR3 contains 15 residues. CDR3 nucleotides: TGTGCCAGCAGCTTAGTAAGGGGAATGAACACTGAAGCTTTCTTT. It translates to CASSLVRGMNTEAFF.

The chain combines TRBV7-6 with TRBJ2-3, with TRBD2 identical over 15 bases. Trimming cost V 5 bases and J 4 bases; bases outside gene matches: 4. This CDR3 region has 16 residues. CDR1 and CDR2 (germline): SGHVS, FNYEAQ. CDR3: CASSPRTSGGADTQYF. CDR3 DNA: TGTGCCAGCAGCCCTAGGACTAGCGGGGGGGCAGATACGCAGTATTTT.

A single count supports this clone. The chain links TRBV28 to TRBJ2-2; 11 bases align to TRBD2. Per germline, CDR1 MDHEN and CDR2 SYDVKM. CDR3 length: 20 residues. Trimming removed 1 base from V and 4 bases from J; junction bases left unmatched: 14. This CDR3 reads CASSLSTRRTSGGATGELFF. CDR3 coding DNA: TGTGCCAGCAGTTTATCAACCCGCAGAACTAGCGGGGGCGCCACCGGGGAGCTGTTTTTT.

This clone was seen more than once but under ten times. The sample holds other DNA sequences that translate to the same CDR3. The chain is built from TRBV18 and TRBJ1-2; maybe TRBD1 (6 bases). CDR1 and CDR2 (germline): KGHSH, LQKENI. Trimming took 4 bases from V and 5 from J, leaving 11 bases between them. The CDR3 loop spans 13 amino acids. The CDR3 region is CASSHDRLYGYTF. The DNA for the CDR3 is TGTGCCAGCTCACACGACAGGTTATATGGCTACACCTTC.

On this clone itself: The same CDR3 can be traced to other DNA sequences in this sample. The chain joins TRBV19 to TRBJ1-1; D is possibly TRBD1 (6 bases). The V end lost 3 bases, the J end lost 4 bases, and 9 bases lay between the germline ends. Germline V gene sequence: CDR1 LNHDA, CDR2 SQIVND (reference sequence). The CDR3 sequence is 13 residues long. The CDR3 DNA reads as TGTGCCAGTAGTATTAGGGGGAGCACTGAAGCTTTCTTT. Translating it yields CASSIRGSTEAFF.